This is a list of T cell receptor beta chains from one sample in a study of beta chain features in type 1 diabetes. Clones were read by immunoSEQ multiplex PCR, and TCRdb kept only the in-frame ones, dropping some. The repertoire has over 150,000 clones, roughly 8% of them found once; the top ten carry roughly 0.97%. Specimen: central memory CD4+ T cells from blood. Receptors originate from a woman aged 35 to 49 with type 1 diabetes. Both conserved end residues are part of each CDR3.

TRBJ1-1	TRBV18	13	CASSPGVDTEAFF
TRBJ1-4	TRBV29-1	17	CSVTGGAGIPTNEKLFF
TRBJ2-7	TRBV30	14	CAWSVGLATYEQYF
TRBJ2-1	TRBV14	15	CASSPASGGYNEQFF
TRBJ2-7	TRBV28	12	CASRTQENEQYF
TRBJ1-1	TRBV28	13	CAVEDRESTEAFF
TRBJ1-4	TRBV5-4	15	CASSDGGTGDEKLFF
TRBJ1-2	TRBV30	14	CAWSLGGGVNGYTF
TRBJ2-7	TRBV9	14	CASSVGASGYEQYF
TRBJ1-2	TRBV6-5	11	CASRQGYGYTF
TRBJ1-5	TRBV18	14	CASSPSNGDQPQHF
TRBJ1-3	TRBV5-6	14	CASSFIGSGNTIYF
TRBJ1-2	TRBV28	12	CASRGTGGGYTF
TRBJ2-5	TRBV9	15	CASSVATGELETQYF
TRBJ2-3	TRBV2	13	CASSWGQTDTQYF
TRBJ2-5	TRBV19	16	CASTQTGGADLETQYF
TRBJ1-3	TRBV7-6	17	CASSLRIAGPVGNTIYF
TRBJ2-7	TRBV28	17	CASSFPGRVKGSYEQYF
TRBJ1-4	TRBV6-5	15	CASSYSTGKGEKLFF
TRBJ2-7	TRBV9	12	CASSPTGLEQYF
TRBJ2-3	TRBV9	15	CASSVRQESADTQYF
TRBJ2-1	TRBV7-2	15	CASSLIFSSGNEQFF
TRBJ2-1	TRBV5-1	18	CASSSGTSGKSSYNEQFF
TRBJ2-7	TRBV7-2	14	CASSLGTGPYEQYF
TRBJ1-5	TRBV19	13	CASRKQDNQPQHF
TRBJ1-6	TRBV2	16	CASSGAVGRSGSPLHF
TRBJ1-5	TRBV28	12	CASSRPSIAGHF
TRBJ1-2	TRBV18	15	CASSSGQGVDYGYTF
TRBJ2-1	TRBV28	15	CASRRGTSGNNEQFF
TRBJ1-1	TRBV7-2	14	CASSFGQVATEAFF
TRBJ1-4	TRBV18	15	CASSSLQGEDEKLFF